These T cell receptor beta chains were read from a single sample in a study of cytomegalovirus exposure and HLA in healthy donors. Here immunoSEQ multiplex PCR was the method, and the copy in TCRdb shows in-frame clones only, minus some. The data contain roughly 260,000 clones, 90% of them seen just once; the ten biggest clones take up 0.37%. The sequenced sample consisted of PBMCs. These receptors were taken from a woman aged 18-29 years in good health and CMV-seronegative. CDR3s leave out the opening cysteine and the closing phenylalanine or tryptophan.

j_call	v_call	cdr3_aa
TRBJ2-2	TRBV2	ASGGTGRNTGELF
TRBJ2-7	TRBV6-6	ASRLDRVGSYEQY
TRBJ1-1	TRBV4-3	ASSQSSNTEAF
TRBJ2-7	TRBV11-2	ASSLDRSEQY
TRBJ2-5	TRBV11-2	ASSNRRETQY
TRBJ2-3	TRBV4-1	ASSQVLALRTDTQY
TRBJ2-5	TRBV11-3	ASSATGFQETQY
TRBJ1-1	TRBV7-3	ASSQGARTEAF
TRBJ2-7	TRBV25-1	ASREASGGTYEQY
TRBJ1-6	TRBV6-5	ASRITGSNSPLH
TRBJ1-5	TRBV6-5	ASNPRGGNQPQH
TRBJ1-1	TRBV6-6	ASRTGTGGTEAF
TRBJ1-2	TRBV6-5	ASKLGPSYGYT
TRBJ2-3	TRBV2	ASSSPPGGTTDTQY
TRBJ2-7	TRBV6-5	ASSPPGQTYEQY
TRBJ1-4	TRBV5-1	ASTPRSTNEKLF
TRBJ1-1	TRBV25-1	ASSEYGQGPRDTEAF
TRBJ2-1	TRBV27	ASSLSGGAYNEQF
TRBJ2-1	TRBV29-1	SVEPEYNEQF
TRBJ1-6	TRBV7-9	ASRLGQGNSPLH
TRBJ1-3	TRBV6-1	ASSDKTAHSGNTIY
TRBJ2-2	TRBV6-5	ASSYSGQGATGELF
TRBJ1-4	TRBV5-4	ASSTAAGEKLF
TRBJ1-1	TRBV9	ASSVTGTSSTEAF
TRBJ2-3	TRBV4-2	ASSQGFQGLVDTQY
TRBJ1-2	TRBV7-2	ASSLSGGSNYGYT